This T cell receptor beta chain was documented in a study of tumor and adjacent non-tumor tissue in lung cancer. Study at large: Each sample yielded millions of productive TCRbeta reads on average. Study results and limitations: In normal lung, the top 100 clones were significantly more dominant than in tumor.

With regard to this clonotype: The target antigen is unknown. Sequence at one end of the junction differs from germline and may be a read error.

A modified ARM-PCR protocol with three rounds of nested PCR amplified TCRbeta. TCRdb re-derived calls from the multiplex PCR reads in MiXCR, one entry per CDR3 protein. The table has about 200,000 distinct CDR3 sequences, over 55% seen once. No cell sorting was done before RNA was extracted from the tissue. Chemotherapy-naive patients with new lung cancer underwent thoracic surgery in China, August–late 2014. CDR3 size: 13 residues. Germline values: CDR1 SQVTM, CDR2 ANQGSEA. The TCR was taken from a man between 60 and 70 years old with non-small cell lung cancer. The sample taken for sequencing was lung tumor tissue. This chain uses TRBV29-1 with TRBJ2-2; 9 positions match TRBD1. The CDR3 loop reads CSVDRGNSGELFF. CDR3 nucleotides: TGTAGCGTTGACAGGGGGAACTCCGGGGAGCTGTTTTTT.